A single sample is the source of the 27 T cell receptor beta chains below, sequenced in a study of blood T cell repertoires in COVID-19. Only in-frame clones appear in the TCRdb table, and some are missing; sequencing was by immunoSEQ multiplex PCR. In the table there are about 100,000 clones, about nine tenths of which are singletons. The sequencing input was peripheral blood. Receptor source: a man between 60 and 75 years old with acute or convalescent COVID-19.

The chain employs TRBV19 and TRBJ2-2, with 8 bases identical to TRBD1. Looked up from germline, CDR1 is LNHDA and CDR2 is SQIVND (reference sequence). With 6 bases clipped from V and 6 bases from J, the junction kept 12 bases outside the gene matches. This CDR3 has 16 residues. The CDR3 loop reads CASRPGQALFAGELFF. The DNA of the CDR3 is TGTGCCAGTAGGCCGGGACAGGCCCTTTTTGCCGGGGAGCTGTTTTTT. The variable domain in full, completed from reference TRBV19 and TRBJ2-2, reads DGGITQSPKYLFRKEGQNVTLSCEQNLNHDAMYWYRQDPGQGLRLIYYSQIVNDFQKGDIAEGYSVSREKKESFPLTVTSAQKNPTAFYLCASRPGQALFAGELFFGEGSRLTVL.

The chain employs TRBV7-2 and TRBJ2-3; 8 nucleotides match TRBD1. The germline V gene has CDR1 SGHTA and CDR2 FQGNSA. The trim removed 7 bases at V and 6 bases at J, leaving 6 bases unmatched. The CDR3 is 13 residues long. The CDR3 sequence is CASNQDRADTQYF. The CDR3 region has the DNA TGTGCCAGCAACCAGGACAGGGCGGATACGCAGTATTTT. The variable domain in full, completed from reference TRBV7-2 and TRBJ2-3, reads GAGVSQSPSNKVTEKGKDVELRCDPISGHTALYWYRQSLGQGLEFLIYFQGNSAPDKSGLPSDRFSAERTGGSVSTLTIQRTQQEDSAVYLCASNQDRADTQYFGPGTRLTVL.

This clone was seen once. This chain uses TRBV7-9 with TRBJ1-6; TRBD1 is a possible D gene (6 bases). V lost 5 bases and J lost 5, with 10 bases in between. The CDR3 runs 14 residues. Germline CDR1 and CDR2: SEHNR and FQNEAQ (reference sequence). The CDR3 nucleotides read TGTGCCAGCAGCCAGCCAGGGGATAATTCACCCCTCCACTTT. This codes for CASSQPGDNSPLHF.

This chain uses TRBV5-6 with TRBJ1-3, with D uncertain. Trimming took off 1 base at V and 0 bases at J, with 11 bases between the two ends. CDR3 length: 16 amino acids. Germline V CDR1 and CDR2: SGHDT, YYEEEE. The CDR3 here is CASSLLGRSSGNTIYF. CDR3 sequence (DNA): TGTGCCAGCAGCTTGCTAGGCCGAAGCTCTGGAAACACCATATATTTT. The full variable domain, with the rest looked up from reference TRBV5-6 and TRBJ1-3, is DAGVTQSPTHLIKTRGQQVTLRCSPKSGHDTVSWYQQALGQGPQFIFQYYEEEERQRGNFPDRFSGHQFPNYSSELNVNALLLGDSALYLCASSLLGRSSGNTIYFGEGSWLTVV.

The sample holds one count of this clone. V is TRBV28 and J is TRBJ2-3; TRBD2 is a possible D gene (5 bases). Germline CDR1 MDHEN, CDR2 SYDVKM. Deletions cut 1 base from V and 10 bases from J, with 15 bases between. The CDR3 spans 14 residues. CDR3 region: CASSLLGSIVAQYF. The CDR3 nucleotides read TGTGCCAGCAGTTTATTAGGGAGTATCGTCGCGCAGTATTTT.

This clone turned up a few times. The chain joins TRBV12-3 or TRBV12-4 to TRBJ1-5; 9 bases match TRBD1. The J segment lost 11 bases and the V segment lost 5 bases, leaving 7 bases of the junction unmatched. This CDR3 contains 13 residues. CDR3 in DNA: TGTGCCAGCAGTGGGGGGACAGGGAGGGCCCAGCATTTT. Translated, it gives CASSGGTGRAQHF.

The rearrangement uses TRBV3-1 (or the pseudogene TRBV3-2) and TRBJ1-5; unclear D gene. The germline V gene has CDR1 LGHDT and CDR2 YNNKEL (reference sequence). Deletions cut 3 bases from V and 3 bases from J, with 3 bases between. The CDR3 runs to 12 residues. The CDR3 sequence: CASSHLNQPQHF. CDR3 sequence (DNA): TGTGCCAGCAGCCATCTCAATCAGCCCCAGCATTTT.

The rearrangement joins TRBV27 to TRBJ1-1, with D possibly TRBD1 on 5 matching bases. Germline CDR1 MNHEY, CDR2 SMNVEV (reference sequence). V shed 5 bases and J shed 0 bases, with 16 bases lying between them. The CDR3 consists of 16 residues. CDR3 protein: CASSLLLGGMNTEAFF. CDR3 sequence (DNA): TGTGCCAGCAGTCTCCTCTTGGGGGGGATGAACACTGAAGCTTTCTTT.

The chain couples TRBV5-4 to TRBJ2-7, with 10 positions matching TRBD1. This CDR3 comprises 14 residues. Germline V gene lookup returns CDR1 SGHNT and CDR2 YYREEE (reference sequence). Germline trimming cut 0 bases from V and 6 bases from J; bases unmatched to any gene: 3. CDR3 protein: CASSLGQGAIEQYV. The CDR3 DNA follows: TGTGCCAGCAGCTTGGGACAGGGGGCAATCGAGCAGTACGTC.

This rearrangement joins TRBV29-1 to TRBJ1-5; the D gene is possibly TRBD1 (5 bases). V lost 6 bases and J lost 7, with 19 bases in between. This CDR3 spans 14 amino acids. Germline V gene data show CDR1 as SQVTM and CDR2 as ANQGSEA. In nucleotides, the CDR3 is TGCAGCGTGGCCTACCGGGACGGGGGGCAGCCCCAGCATTTT. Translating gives CSVAYRDGGQPQHF. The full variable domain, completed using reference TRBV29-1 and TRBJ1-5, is SAVISQKPSRDICQRGTSLTIQCQVDSQVTMMFWYRQQPGQSLTLIATANQGSEATYESGFVIDKFPISRPNLTFSTLTVSNMSPEDSSIYLCSVAYRDGGQPQHFGDGTRLSIL.

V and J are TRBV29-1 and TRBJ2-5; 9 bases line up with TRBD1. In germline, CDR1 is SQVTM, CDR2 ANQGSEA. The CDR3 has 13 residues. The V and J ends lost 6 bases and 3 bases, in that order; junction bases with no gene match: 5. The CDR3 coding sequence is TGCAGCGTAACCACAGGGGGCGAAGAGACCCAGTACTTC. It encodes CSVTTGGEETQYF.

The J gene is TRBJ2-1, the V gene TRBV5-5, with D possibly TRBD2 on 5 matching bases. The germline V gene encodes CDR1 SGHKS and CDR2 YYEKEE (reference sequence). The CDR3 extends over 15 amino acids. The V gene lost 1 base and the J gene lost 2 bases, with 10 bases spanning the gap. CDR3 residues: CASSLLTGTYNEQFF. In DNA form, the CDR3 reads TGTGCCAGCAGCTTGTTAACGGGGACCTACAATGAGCAGTTCTTC.

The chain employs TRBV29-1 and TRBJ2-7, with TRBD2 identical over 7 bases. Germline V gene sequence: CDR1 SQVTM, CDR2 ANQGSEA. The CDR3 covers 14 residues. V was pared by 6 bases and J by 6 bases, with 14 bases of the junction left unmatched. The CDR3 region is CSVGSGTMWGEQYF. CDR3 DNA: TGCAGCGTGGGGTCGGGGACTATGTGGGGCGAGCAGTACTTC.

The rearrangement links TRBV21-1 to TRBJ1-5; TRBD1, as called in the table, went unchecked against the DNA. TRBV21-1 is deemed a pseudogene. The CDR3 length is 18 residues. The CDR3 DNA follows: TGTGCCGGTGATGCAGGGACAGGTGATTACTTTAGCAATCAGCCCCAGCATTTT. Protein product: CAGDAGTGDYFSNQPQHF.

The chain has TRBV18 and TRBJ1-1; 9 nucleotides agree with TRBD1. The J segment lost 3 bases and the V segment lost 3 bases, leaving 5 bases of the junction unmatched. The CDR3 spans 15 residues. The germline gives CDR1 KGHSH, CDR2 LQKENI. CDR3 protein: CASSPPQGAHTEAFF. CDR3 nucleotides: TGTGCCAGCTCACCCCCACAGGGGGCCCACACTGAAGCTTTCTTT.

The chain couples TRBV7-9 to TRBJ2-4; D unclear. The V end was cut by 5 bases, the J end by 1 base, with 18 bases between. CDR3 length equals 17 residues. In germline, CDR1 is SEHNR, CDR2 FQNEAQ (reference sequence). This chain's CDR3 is CASSPSYTESAKNIQYF. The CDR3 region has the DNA TGTGCCAGCAGCCCGAGCTATACGGAGAGCGCCAAAAACATTCAGTACTTC.

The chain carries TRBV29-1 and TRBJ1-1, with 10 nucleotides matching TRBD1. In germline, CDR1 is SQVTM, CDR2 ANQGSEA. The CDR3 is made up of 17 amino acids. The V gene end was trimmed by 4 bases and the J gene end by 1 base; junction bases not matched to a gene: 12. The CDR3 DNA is TGCAGCGTTGCCCTAATTGAGACAGGGGGCAAGAACACTGAAGCTTTCTTT. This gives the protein CSVALIETGGKNTEAFF. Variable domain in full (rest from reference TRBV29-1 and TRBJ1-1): SAVISQKPSRDICQRGTSLTIQCQVDSQVTMMFWYRQQPGQSLTLIATANQGSEATYESGFVIDKFPISRPNLTFSTLTVSNMSPEDSSIYLCSVALIETGGKNTEAFFGQGTRLTVV.

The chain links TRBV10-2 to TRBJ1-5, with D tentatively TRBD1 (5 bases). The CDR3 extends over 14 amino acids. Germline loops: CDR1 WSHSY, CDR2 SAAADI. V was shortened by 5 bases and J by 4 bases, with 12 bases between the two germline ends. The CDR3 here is CASSPGLINQPQHF. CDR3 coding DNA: TGCGCCAGCAGTCCGGGACTGATAAATCAGCCCCAGCATTTT.

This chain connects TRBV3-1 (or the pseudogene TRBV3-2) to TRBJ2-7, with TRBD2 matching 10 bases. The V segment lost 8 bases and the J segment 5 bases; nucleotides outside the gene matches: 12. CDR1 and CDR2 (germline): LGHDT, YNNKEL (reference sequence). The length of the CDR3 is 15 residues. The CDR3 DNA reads TGTGCCAGCCGATATAGAGCGGGAGGGTCACACGAGCAGTACTTC. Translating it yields CASRYRAGGSHEQYF.

The CDR3 DNA is TGTGCCAGCAGCGCACAGGGTCAAGAGACCCAGTACTTC. This gives the protein CASSAQGQETQYF. The rearrangement uses TRBV9 and TRBJ2-5, with D perhaps TRBD1 (6 bases). CDR1 and CDR2 (germline): SGDLS, YYNGEE. The germline V and J ends were trimmed by 3 bases and 2 bases, with 8 bases remaining between them. The CDR3 runs 13 residues.

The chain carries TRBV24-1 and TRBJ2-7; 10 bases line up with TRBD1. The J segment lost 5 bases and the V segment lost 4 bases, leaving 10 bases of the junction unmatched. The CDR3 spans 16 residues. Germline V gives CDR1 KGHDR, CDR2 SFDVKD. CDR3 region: CATSEGKTGGYHEQYV. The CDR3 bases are TGTGCCACCAGTGAGGGTAAGACAGGGGGCTATCACGAGCAGTACGTC.

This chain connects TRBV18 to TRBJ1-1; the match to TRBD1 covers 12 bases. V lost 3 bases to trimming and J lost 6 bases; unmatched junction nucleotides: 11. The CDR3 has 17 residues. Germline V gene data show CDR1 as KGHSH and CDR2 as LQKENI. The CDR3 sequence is CASSPLPGQGARPEAFF. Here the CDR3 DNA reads TGTGCCAGCTCACCGCTCCCGGGACAGGGGGCGAGACCTGAAGCTTTCTTT. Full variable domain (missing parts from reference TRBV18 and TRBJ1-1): NAGVMQNPRHLVRRRGQEARLRCSPMKGHSHVYWYRQLPEEGLKFMVYLQKENIIDESGMPKERFSAEFPKEGPSILRIQQVVRGDSAAYFCASSPLPGQGARPEAFFGQGTRLTVV.

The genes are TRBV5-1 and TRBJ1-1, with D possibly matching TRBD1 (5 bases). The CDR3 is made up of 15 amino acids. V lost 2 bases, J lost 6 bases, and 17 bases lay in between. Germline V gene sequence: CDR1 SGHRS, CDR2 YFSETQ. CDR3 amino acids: CASSFTQGGIAEAFF. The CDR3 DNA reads TGCGCCAGCAGCTTCACTCAGGGAGGGATCGCTGAAGCTTTCTTT.

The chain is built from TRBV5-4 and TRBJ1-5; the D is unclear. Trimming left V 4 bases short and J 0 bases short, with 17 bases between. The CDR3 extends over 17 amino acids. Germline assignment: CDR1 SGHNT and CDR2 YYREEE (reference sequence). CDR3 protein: CASSPGKYLHSNQPQHF. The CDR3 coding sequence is TGTGCCAGCAGCCCGGGTAAGTACCTACATAGCAATCAGCCCCAGCATTTT.

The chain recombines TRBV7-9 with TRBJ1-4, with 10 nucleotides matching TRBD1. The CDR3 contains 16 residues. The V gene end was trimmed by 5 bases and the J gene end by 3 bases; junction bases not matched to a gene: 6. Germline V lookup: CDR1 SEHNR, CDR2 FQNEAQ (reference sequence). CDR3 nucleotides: TGTGCCAGCAGCAAGGACAGGGGGAGGGCTAATGAAAAACTGTTTTTT. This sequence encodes CASSKDRGRANEKLFF.

CDR3 region: CASTYRLVGRNEQFF. The CDR3 DNA is TGTGCCAGCACCTATCGGCTAGTGGGTCGCAATGAGCAGTTCTTC. The chain combines TRBV2 with TRBJ2-1; D is ambiguous. The CDR3 is 15 amino acids. Looked up from germline, CDR1 is SNHLY and CDR2 is FYNNEI. V was cut by 7 bases and J by 6 bases, with 19 bases left in between.

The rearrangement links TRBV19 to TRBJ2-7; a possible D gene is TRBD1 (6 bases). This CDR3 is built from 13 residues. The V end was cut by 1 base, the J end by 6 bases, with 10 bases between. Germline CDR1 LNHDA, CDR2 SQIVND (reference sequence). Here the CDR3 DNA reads TGTGCCAGTAGTATAGTTAACAGGGCCGAGCAGTACGTC. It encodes CASSIVNRAEQYV.